This TCR beta chain was observed in a study of CD8 T cells in Susac syndrome. For this clonotype: The antigen remains unidentified.

There are 17 residues in the CDR3. V trimming: 3 bases; J trimming: 5 bases; junction bases outside the gene matches: 11. Germline CDR1 and CDR2: SGHRS and YFSETQ. Random hexamers were used to reverse transcribe the RNA input (roughly 0.5 to 1 ug). TCRdb passed the immunoSEQ multiplex PCR reads through MiXCR, listing each CDR3 protein once. The sample has 120,000 to 150,000 distinct CDR3 sequences; about 95% are singletons. CD8+ and CD4+ T cells taken from blood had their TCR beta sequenced. Broader study findings: Individuals included in the TCR sequencing and HLA analysis were acknowledged by the study to be relatively few in number.

The sample taken for sequencing was CD4+ T cells from PBMCs. The receptor was derived from a human donor with multiple sclerosis. The J gene is TRBJ2-3, the V gene TRBV5-1, with 11 bases fitting TRBD2. The CDR3 sequence: CASSSGLRLAGGDTQYF. In DNA form, the CDR3 reads TGCGCCAGCAGCTCGGGTTTACGGCTAGCGGGAGGAGATACGCAGTATTTT.